A single sample gave rise to the 32 T cell receptor beta chains below, sequenced in a study of response to subunit inactivated influenza vaccine. TCRdb reanalysed the RT-PCR reads using MiXCR and keeps one entry per CDR3 protein. The sample records 530,000 or so distinct CDR3 sequences, approximately 12% being singletons. The specimen was PBMCs from blood, collected on the day of vaccination. The receptors stem from a man over 45 who received an inactivated influenza vaccine.

This clonotype was detected only a few times. The V call is TRBV6-2 or TRBV6-3, the J call TRBJ2-2; either TRBD1 or TRBD2 may fit D (5 bases each). Trimming removed 0 bases at V and 5 bases at J, with 22 bases between. This CDR3 spans 19 amino acids. CDR1 and CDR2 (germline): MNHEY, SVGEGT. The DNA for the CDR3 is TGTGCCAGCAGTTACTCTCTTCAGCTTCCAGGGCGAGGGACCGGGGAGCTGTTTTTT. Translating gives CASSYSLQLPGRGTGELFF.

This clonotype has a count of ten or more. The chain combines TRBV9 with TRBJ2-3; TRBD1 aligns across 7 bases. The germline V gene encodes CDR1 SGDLS and CDR2 YYNGEE. This CDR3 comprises 15 residues. The V gene end was trimmed by 3 bases and the J gene end by 0 bases; junction bases not matched to a gene: 4. The CDR3 DNA reads TGTGCCAGCAGCGGGTGGACAGGCAGCACAGATACGCAGTATTTT. Translated, it gives CASSGWTGSTDTQYF.

This clonotype was recorded at least ten times. The chain couples TRBV4-3 to TRBJ1-1, with D tentatively TRBD1 (6 bases). The CDR3 is 13 amino acids. V was clipped by 1 base and J by 11 bases, with 14 bases between them. Germline V gene sequence: CDR1 LGHNA, CDR2 YSLEER. CDR3 loop: CASSQVLGGHAFF. CDR3 in DNA: TGCGCCAGCAGCCAAGTGTTGGGGGGCCACGCTTTCTTT.

The J gene is TRBJ2-5, the V gene TRBV20-1; the match to TRBD2 covers 10 bases. Germline-derived CDR1 and CDR2 are DFQATT and SNEGSKA (reference sequence). Germline trimming cut 0 bases from V and 3 bases from J; bases unmatched to any gene: 7. The length of the CDR3 is 16 residues. This CDR3 is CSAREQREGEEETQYF. In DNA, the CDR3 is TGCAGTGCTAGAGAACAGCGGGAGGGTGAAGAAGAGACCCAGTACTTC.

This clonotype was found many times. The V call is TRBV5-1, the J call TRBJ2-2, with 8 bases lining up with TRBD1. The CDR3 consists of 16 residues. CDR1 is SGHRS and CDR2 is YFSETQ in the germline V gene. Trimming took 1 base from V and 4 from J; bases not matched to a gene: 6. In DNA, the CDR3 is TGCGCCAGCAGCTTGTCGGACAGGGCCTTCACCGGGGAGCTGTTTTTT. Its translation: CASSLSDRAFTGELFF.

This clonotype has a handful of counts. The gene calls are TRBV27 and TRBJ2-3; possibly TRBD2 for D (5 bases). Trimming removed 8 bases at V and 3 bases at J, with 30 bases between. The CDR3 has 19 residues. The germline CDR1 and CDR2 sequences are MNHEY and SMNVEV (reference sequence). The CDR3 protein is CASRPLAGVWSLGTDTQYF. CDR3 coding DNA: TGTGCCAGCCGTCCTCTTGCGGGTGTTTGGTCTTTAGGAACAGATACGCAGTATTTT.

This clonotype has ten or more counts. V gene TRBV5-5 combines with J gene TRBJ2-1; D unresolved. V was cut by 3 bases and J by 0 bases, with 16 bases left in between. This CDR3 is built from 17 residues. CDR1 and CDR2 from the germline V gene are SGHKS and YYEKEE (reference sequence). CDR3 coding DNA: TGTGCCAGCAGCTCACTTGGTGGGGATAGCTCCTACAATGAGCAGTTCTTC. Its protein is CASSSLGGDSSYNEQFF. Full variable domain (remainder filled in from reference TRBV5-5 and TRBJ2-1): DAGVTQSPTHLIKTRGQQVTLRCSPISGHKSVSWYQQVLGQGPQFIFQYYEKEERGRGNFPDRFSARQFPNYSSELNVNALLLGDSALYLCASSSLGGDSSYNEQFFGPGTRLTVL.

This clonotype was detected a few times. The rearrangement joins TRBV20-1 to TRBJ1-5, with no clear D. The CDR3 consists of 13 residues. V was shortened by 3 bases and J by 5 bases, with 11 bases between the two germline ends. Germline CDR1 and CDR2: DFQATT and SNEGSKA (reference sequence). The CDR3 region is CSASGPGDQPQHF. CDR3 DNA: TGCAGTGCTAGTGGCCCCGGGGATCAGCCCCAGCATTTT.

The J gene is TRBJ2-5, the V gene TRBV12-2; the table's D gene call, TRBD2, was not cross checked with the DNA. TRBV12-2 is a documented pseudogene. This CDR3 is 13 amino acids long. The CDR3 DNA follows: TGTGCAAGTCACCCCTCCCCCGGTGAGACCCAGTACTTC. Its protein is CASHPSPGETQYF.

This clonotype occurred a few times. The chain carries TRBV12-3 or TRBV12-4 and TRBJ1-4, with D possibly being TRBD1 (5 bases). Trimming removed 2 bases at V and 5 bases at J, with 12 bases between. The CDR3 is 15 residues long. CDR3 loop: CASSLSARDNEKLFF. The CDR3 nucleotides read TGTGCCAGCAGTTTAAGCGCGCGGGACAATGAAAAACTGTTTTTT.

The rearrangement links TRBV20-1 to TRBJ2-7; TRBD1 matches at 9 bases. Trimming cost V 2 bases and J 6 bases; bases outside gene matches: 8. This CDR3 is built from 14 residues. Germline CDR1 and CDR2: DFQATT and SNEGSKA (reference sequence). The CDR3 DNA sequence: TGCAGTGCTAGACGGGACAGGGTCTATGGCGAGCAGTACTTC. It is translated as CSARRDRVYGEQYF.

The CDR3 reads CASRRKGGTDTQYF. In nucleotides, the CDR3 is TGTGCCAGCAGGCGTAAAGGGGGCACAGATACGCAGTATTTT. The chain couples TRBV6-1 to TRBJ2-3, with D perhaps matching TRBD1 (5 bases). The CDR3 is made up of 14 amino acids. Per germline, CDR1 MNHNS and CDR2 SASEGT. Trimming took 6 bases from V and 1 from J, leaving 11 bases between them.

This chain connects TRBV3-1 to TRBJ2-5; 10 bases match TRBD2. Germline V gene data show CDR1 as LGHDT and CDR2 as YNNKEL (reference sequence). The CDR3 contains 15 residues. V trimming: 4 bases; J trimming: 5 bases; junction bases outside the gene matches: 7. CDR3 sequence (DNA): TGTGCCAGCAGCCTCAGCGGGAGGGCCGAGGAGACCCAGTACTTC. Protein: CASSLSGRAEETQYF.

This clonotype showed up just a few times. J is TRBJ2-2 and V is TRBV11-1, with D unclear. Trimming took 7 bases from V and 2 from J, leaving 23 bases between them. Germline V lookup: CDR1 SGHAT, CDR2 FQDESV (reference sequence). This CDR3 has 18 residues. The chain's CDR3 is CASIRGSSRINNTGELFF. CDR3 nucleotides: TGTGCCAGCATCCGAGGTAGCTCCCGCATAAACAACACCGGGGAGCTGTTTTTT.

This clonotype was picked up a small number of times. The rearrangement links TRBV5-1 to TRBJ2-4; possible D gene TRBD1, 6 bases. There are 16 residues in the CDR3. Germline lookup yields CDR1 SGHRS and CDR2 YFSETQ. Trimming took off 4 bases at V and 9 bases at J, with 23 bases between the two ends. The CDR3 DNA follows: TGCGCCAGCAGCATGACCCCCCAGGGGCTGGGTAGCATTCAGTACTTC. Its protein is CASSMTPQGLGSIQYF.

This sequence joins TRBV4-3 and TRBJ2-2, with 7 positions matching TRBD2. The CDR3 runs to 16 residues. The V segment lost 1 base and the J segment 5 bases; nucleotides outside the gene matches: 7. CDR1 LGHNA and CDR2 YSLEER come from the germline V gene. CDR3 sequence reads: CASSQVLGTTTGELFF. The CDR3 DNA is TGCGCCAGCAGCCAAGTTTTAGGGACTACGACCGGGGAGCTGTTTTTT.

CDR3 amino acids: CASSLQGSNTGELFF. The CDR3 region has the DNA TGCGCCAGCAGCTTACAGGGGTCGAACACCGGGGAGCTGTTTTTT. J is TRBJ2-2 and V is TRBV5-1, with 7 bases fitting TRBD1. The CDR3 covers 15 residues. V was clipped by 2 bases and J by 0 bases; unmatched bases: 1. CDR1 and CDR2 from the germline V gene are SGHRS and YFSETQ.

The sample holds a few counts of this clonotype. The chain recombines TRBV29-1 with TRBJ2-5; 9 bases agree with TRBD2. Germline-derived CDR1 and CDR2 are SQVTM and ANQGSEA. This CDR3 contains 15 residues. Trimming took 3 bases from V and 4 from J; bases not matched to a gene: 9. Written as DNA, the CDR3 is TGCAGCGTTGAGCAGCAGCGGGGGGTACGAGAGACCCAGTACTTC. Residues: CSVEQQRGVRETQYF.

The CDR3 nucleotides read TGTGCCAGCAGCCCCGGACCGGGCAAGTCCTACGAGCAGTACTTC. Protein sequence: CASSPGPGKSYEQYF. This chain links TRBV2 with TRBJ2-7; D unclear. CDR3 length: 15 residues. Germline lookup yields CDR1 SNHLY and CDR2 FYNNEI. Trimming stripped 6 bases from V and 1 base from J, with 16 bases between.

There are many counts of this clonotype. The chain links TRBV12-3 or TRBV12-4 to TRBJ2-7, with TRBD2 matching over 9 bases. This CDR3 comprises 14 residues. V gave up 10 bases and J gave up 0 bases; unmatched junction bases: 7. CDR3 bases: TGTGCCACCCAGCGGGGGGAAAGCTCCTACGAGCAGTACTTC. Amino acids: CATQRGESSYEQYF.

The chain carries TRBV10-3 and TRBJ2-7; TRBD1 agrees at 11 bases. V gave up 4 bases and J gave up 7 bases; unmatched junction bases: 3. The CDR3 runs 13 residues. CDR1 and CDR2 (germline): ENHRY, SYGVKD. CDR3 sequence reads: CAISVDRGREQYF. Written as DNA, the CDR3 is TGTGCCATCAGTGTGGACAGGGGGCGGGAGCAGTACTTC.

This clonotype was detected only a few times. The chain joins TRBV7-9 to TRBJ2-3, with D maybe TRBD2 (5 bases). V lost 6 bases and J 2 bases, leaving 18 bases between the germline ends. Germline assignment: CDR1 SEHNR and CDR2 FQNEAQ (reference sequence). CDR3 length: 16 amino acids. Written as DNA, the CDR3 is TGTGCCAGCAGGACCGGACTCAACCTTCTCACAGATACGCAGTATTTT. It yields the protein CASRTGLNLLTDTQYF.

In this sample, this clonotype turned up a few times. The chain carries TRBV5-6 and TRBJ2-1; 8 positions agree with TRBD2. The trim removed 3 bases at V and 4 bases at J, leaving 18 bases unmatched. Germline V gene data show CDR1 as SGHDT and CDR2 as YYEEEE. This CDR3 region has 19 residues. The CDR3: CASSYNPHSGGGYYNEQFF. DNA of the CDR3: TGTGCCAGCAGCTATAATCCCCACAGCGGGGGAGGGTATTACAATGAGCAGTTCTTC.

This clonotype was seen more than once but under ten times. The CDR3 region has the DNA TGCGCCAGCAGCCAAGCAACTCCAGGGGCGGCGGGAAACACCATATATTTT. Protein product: CASSQATPGAAGNTIYF. V gene TRBV4-3 combines with J gene TRBJ1-3, with a possible D match to TRBD1 (6 bases). Trimming cost V 1 base and J 4 bases, with 17 bases left between them. The CDR3 loop spans 17 amino acids. Germline CDR1 is LGHNA and CDR2 is YSLEER.

This clonotype was found a few times. This may arise from a read error, as a much more abundant clone is one base away. V and J are TRBV12-3 or TRBV12-4 and TRBJ2-1; tentatively, D is TRBD2 (5 bases). Trimming removed 6 bases from V and 0 bases from J, with 15 bases in between. The CDR3 totals 16 residues. This CDR3 reads CASSSTTGYSYNEQFF. In DNA form, the CDR3 reads TGTGCCAGCAGCTCGACTACCGGGTACTCCTACAATGAGCAGTTCTTC.

This clonotype was seen repeatedly, ten times or more. The chain carries TRBV29-1 and TRBJ2-7, with TRBD2 as a possible D gene (6 bases). Trimming pared 5 bases from V and 1 base from J, leaving 12 bases between. The CDR3 is 13 residues long. Germline V gives CDR1 SQVTM, CDR2 ANQGSEA. The CDR3 DNA reads TGCAGCGTTTCTGCGGGATGGTCCTACGAGCAGTACTTC. Protein sequence: CSVSAGWSYEQYF.

This clonotype appeared once. The germline gene is not matched at one end of the junction; a read error may be the cause. The chain uses TRBV7-9 and TRBJ1-1; D gene unclear. The CDR3 is 12 amino acids. The germline V gene has CDR1 SEHNR and CDR2 FQNEAQ (reference sequence). CDR3 region: CTSSPVGTEAFF. The CDR3, as DNA: TGTACCAGCAGCCCCGTTGGCACTGAAGCTTTCTTT.

This clonotype was found a few times. The chain joins TRBV7-8 to TRBJ2-5; TRBD1 agrees at 7 bases. CDR3 size: 14 residues. V was pared by 5 bases and J by 5 bases, with 8 bases of the junction left unmatched. From germline, CDR1 is SGHVS and CDR2 FQNEAQ. CDR3 sequence reads: CASSPGQRTETQYF. Written as DNA, the CDR3 is TGTGCCAGCAGCCCGGGACAGCGTACCGAGACCCAGTACTTC.

The table lists this clonotype with a few counts. The chain carries TRBV7-9 and TRBJ2-7, with 7 bases fitting TRBD2. After removal of 1 base from V and 3 bases from J, the junction contained 3 bases not matched to a gene. Germline V gives CDR1 SEHNR, CDR2 FQNEAQ (reference sequence). The CDR3 has 14 residues. CDR3 DNA: TGTGCCAGCAGCTTAGGACAGCGGGGCTACGAGCAGTACTTC. The encoded protein is CASSLGQRGYEQYF.

The chain links TRBV10-3 to TRBJ2-7; unclear D gene. Trimming took 4 bases from V and 2 from J, leaving 12 bases between them. Germline assignment: CDR1 ENHRY and CDR2 SYGVKD. The CDR3 contains 14 residues. CDR3 DNA sequence: TGTGCCATCAGTGTTGCAGGCGACACCTACGAGCAGTACTTC. This codes for CAISVAGDTYEQYF.

The V and J genes are TRBV15 and TRBJ2-4; D gene unclear. The V and J ends lost 0 bases and 0 bases respectively, with 6 bases between them. Per germline, CDR1 LNHNV and CDR2 YYDKDF (reference sequence). The CDR3 has 15 residues. The CDR3: CATSRDLLAKNIQYF. In nucleotides, the CDR3 is TGTGCCACCAGCAGAGATCTGCTAGCCAAAAACATTCAGTACTTC.

This chain connects TRBV2 to TRBJ2-5, with D maybe TRBD2 (5 bases). Trimming cost V 1 base and J 5 bases, with 17 bases left between them. The V gene's germline CDR1 is SNHLY and CDR2 FYNNEI. CDR3 size: 16 residues. This CDR3 reads CASSEVGRLARETQYF. In DNA, the CDR3 is TGTGCCAGCAGTGAAGTTGGGCGGCTAGCTCGGGAGACCCAGTACTTC.